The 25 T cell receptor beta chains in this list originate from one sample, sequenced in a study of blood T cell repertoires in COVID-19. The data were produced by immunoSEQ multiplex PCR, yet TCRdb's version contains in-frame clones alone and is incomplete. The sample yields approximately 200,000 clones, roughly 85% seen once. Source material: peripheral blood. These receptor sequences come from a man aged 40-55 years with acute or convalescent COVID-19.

This chain's CDR3 is CAVMTGSNTEAFF. In DNA, the CDR3 is TGTGCAGTTATGACAGGGTCGAACACTGAAGCTTTCTTT. This chain uses TRBV28 with TRBJ1-1; 7 bases fit TRBD1. Germline lookup yields CDR1 MDHEN and CDR2 SYDVKM. The CDR3 sequence is 13 residues long.

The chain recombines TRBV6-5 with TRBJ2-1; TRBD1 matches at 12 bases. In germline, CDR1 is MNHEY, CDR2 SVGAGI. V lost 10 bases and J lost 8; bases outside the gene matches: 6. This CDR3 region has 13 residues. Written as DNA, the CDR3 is TGTGCCATCACGGGGACAGGGGGCCATGAGCAGTTCTTC. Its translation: CAITGTGGHEQFF.

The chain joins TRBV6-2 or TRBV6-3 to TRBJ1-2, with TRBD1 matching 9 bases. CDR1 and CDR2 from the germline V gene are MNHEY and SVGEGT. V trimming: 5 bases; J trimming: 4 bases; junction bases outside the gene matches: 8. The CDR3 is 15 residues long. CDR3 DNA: TGTGCCAGCAGTGGATCGGGACAGGGACCCTATGGCTACACCTTC. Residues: CASSGSGQGPYGYTF.

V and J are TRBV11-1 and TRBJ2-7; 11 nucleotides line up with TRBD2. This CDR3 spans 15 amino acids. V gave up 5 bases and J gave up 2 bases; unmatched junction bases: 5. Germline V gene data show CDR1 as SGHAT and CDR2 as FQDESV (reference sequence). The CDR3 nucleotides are TGTGCCAGCAGCGCTAGCGGGGGGACCACCTACGAGCAGTACTTC. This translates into CASSASGGTTYEQYF. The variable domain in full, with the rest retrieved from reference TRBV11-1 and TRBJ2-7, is EAEVAQSPRYKITEKSQAVAFWCDPISGHATLYWYRQILGQGPELLVQFQDESVVDDSQLPKDRFSAERLKGVDSTLKIQPAELGDSAMYLCASSASGGTTYEQYFGPGTRLTVT.

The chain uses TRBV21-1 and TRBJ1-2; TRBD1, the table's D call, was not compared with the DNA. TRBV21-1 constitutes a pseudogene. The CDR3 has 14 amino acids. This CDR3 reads CASSKVRQGDGYTF. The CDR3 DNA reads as TGTGCCAGCAGCAAAGTAAGGCAGGGGGATGGCTACACCTTC.

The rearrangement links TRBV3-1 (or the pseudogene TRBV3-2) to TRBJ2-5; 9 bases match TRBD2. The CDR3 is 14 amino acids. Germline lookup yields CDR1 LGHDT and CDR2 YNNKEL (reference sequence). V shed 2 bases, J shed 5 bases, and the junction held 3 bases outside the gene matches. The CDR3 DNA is TGTGCCAGCAGCCAATTAGCGGGGGTGGAGACCCAGTACTTC. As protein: CASSQLAGVETQYF.

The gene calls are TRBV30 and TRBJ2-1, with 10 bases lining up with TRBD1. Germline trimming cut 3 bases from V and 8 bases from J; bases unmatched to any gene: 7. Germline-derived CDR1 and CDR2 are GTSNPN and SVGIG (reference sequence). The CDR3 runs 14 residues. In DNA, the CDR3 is TGTGCCTGGAGCCCCGGGACAGGGGACGATGAGCAGTTCTTC. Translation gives CAWSPGTGDDEQFF.

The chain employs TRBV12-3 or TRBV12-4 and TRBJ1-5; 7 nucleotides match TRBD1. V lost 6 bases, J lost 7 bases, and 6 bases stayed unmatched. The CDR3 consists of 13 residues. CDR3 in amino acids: CASRGQGEQPQHF. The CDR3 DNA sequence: TGTGCCAGCAGGGGGCAGGGGGAACAGCCCCAGCATTTT.

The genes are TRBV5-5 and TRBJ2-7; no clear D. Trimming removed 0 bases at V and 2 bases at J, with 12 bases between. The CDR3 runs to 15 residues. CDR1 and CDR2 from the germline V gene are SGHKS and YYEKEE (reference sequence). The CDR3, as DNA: TGTGCCAGCAGCTTGGCCGTTCTCCCCCCCTACGAGCAGTACTTC. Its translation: CASSLAVLPPYEQYF.

The CDR3: CASSLVRNTEAFF. Here the CDR3 DNA reads TGTGCCAGCAGCTTAGTTAGGAACACTGAAGCTTTCTTT. The chain couples TRBV7-2 to TRBJ1-1; D is unclear. Germline values: CDR1 SGHTA, CDR2 FQGNSA. The CDR3 has 13 amino acids. V gave up 1 base and J gave up 1 base, with 4 bases separating them. The whole variable domain, filled in from reference TRBV7-2 and TRBJ1-1, reads GAGVSQSPSNKVTEKGKDVELRCDPISGHTALYWYRQSLGQGLEFLIYFQGNSAPDKSGLPSDRFSAERTGGSVSTLTIQRTQQEDSAVYLCASSLVRNTEAFFGQGTRLTVV.

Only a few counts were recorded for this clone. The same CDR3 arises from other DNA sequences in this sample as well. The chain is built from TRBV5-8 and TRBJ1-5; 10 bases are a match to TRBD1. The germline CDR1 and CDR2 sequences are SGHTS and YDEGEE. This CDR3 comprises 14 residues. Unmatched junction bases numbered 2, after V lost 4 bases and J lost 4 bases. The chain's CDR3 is CASSRGQGNQPQHF. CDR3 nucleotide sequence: TGTGCCAGCAGCCGGGGACAGGGGAATCAGCCCCAGCATTTT.

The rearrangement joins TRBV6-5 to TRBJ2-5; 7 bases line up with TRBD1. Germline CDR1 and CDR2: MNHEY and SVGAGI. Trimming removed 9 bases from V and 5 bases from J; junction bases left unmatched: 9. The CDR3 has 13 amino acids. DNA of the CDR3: TGTGCCAGAGGGGGCCTAGCCTTGGAGACCCAGTACTTC. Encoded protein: CARGGLALETQYF.

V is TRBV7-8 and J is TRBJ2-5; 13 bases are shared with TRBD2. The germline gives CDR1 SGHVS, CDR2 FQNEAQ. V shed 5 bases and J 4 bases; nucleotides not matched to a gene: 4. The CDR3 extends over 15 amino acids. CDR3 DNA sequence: TGTGCCAGCAGCGTGGGACTAGCGGGATCAGAGACCCAGTACTTC. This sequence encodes CASSVGLAGSETQYF.

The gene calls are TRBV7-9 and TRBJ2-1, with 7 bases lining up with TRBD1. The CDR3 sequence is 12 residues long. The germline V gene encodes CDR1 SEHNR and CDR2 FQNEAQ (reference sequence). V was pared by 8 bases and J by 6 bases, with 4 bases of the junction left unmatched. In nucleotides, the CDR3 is TGTGCCAGCGCCACAGGGGCCAATGAGCAGTTCTTC. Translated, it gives CASATGANEQFF.

CDR3 bases: TGTGCCAGCAGCAAAGGGGCTGGGGGACAGAGGGCCGAGCAGTACTTC. The encoded protein is CASSKGAGGQRAEQYF. The rearrangement links TRBV21-1 to TRBJ2-7; TRBD1 is taken as the D call from the table, unchecked against the DNA. TRBV21-1 constitutes a pseudogene. The CDR3 consists of 16 residues.

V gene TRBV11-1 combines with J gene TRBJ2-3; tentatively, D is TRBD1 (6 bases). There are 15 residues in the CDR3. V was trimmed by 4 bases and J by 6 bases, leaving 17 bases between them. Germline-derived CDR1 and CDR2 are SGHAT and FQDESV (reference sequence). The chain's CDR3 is CASSSDRHLGDTQYF. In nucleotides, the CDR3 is TGTGCCAGCAGCTCAGACAGGCACCTTGGGGATACGCAGTATTTT.

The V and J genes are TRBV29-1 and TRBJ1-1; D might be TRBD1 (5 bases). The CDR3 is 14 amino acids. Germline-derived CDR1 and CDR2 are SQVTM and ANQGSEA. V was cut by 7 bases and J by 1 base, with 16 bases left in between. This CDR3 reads CSAGGDRSNTEAFF. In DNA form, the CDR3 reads TGCAGCGCCGGGGGAGATCGTTCGAACACTGAAGCTTTCTTT.

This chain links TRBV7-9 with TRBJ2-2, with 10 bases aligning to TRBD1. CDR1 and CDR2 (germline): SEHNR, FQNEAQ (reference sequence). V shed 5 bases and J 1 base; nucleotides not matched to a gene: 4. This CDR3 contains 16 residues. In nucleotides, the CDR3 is TGTGCCAGCAGCACCTGGACAGGGGGGAACACCGGGGAGCTGTTTTTT. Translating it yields CASSTWTGGNTGELFF.

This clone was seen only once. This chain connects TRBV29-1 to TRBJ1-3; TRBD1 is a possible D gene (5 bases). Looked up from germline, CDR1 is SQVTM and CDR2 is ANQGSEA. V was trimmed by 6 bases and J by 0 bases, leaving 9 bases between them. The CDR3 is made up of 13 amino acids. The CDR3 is CSVARDSGNTIYF. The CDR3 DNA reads TGCAGCGTCGCCAGGGACTCTGGAAACACCATATATTTT.

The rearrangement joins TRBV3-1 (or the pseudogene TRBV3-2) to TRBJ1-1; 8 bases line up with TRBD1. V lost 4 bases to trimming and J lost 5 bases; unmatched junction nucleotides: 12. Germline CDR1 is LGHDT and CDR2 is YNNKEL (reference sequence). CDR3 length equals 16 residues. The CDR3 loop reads CASSPSPGQEWTEAFF. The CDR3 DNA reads TGTGCCAGCAGCCCCAGCCCGGGACAGGAGTGGACTGAAGCTTTCTTT.

Here the CDR3 DNA reads TGTGCCAGCAGTTGGGGACAAAGGGGGCAGTACTTC. This translates into CASSWGQRGQYF. This rearrangement joins TRBV28 to TRBJ2-7, with D maybe TRBD1 (6 bases). Germline V gene sequence: CDR1 MDHEN, CDR2 SYDVKM. This CDR3 region has 12 residues. Trimming pared 4 bases from V and 9 bases from J, leaving 13 bases between.

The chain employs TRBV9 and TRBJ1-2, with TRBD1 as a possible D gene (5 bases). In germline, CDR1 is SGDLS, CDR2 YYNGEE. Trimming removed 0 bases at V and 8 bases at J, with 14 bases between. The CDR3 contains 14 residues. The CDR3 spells CASSVDIRAGGYTF. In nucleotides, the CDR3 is TGTGCCAGCAGCGTAGACATCAGGGCAGGAGGCTACACCTTC.

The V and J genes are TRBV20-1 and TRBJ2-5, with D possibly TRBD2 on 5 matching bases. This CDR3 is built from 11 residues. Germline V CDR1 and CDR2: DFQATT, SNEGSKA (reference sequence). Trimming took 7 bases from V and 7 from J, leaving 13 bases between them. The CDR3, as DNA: TGCAGTGTCGTACTAGAGTTGACCCAGTACTTC. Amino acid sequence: CSVVLELTQYF.

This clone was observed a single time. In nucleotides, the CDR3 is TGTGCCAGCAGCCGGAGGGTGCATGGCTACACCTTC. Its translation is CASSRRVHGYTF. V and J are TRBV12-3 or TRBV12-4 and TRBJ1-2; D unresolved. Deletions cut 6 bases from V and 6 bases from J, with 11 bases between. CDR3 size: 12 residues.

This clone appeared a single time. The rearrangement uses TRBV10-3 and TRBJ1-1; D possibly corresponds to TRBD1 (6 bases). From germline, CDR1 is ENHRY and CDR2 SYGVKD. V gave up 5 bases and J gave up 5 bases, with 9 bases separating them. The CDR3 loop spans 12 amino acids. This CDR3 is CAISFDRTEAFF. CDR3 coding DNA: TGTGCCATCAGTTTCGACAGGACTGAAGCTTTCTTT.